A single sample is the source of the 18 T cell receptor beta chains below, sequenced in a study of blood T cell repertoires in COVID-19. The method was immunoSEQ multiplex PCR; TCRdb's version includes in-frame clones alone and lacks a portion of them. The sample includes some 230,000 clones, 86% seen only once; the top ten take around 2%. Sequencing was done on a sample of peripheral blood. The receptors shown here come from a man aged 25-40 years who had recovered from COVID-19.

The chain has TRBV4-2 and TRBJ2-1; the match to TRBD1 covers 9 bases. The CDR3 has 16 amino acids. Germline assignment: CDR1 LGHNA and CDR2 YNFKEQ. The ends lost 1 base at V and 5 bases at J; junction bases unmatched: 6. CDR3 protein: CASSQGQGGKDNEQFF. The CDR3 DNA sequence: TGTGCCAGCAGCCAAGGACAGGGGGGGAAGGACAATGAGCAGTTCTTC.

The CDR3 bases are TGTGCCAGCAGACCGGGGCGGGGCACCGGGGAGCTGTTTTTT. It encodes CASRPGRGTGELFF. J is TRBJ2-2 and V is TRBV7-9, with a tentative D call TRBD2 (6 bases). CDR1 and CDR2 from the germline V gene are SEHNR and FQNEAQ (reference sequence). The CDR3 covers 14 residues. Trimming took off 6 bases at V and 4 bases at J, with 12 bases between the two ends.

The CDR3: CASSPPGAMNTEAFF. The DNA for the CDR3 is TGTGCCAGCAGCCCCCCAGGGGCCATGAACACTGAAGCTTTCTTT. The rearrangement links TRBV4-2 to TRBJ1-1; tentatively, D is TRBD1 (6 bases). Germline V lookup: CDR1 LGHNA, CDR2 YNFKEQ. CDR3 length equals 15 residues. V was pared by 4 bases and J by 0 bases, with 12 bases between.

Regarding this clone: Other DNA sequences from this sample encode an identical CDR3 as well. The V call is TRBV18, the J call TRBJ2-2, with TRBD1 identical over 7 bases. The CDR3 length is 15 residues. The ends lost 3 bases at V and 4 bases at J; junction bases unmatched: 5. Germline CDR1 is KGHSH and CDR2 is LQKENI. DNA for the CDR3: TGTGCCAGCTCACCTGAGGGGGCGATCACCGGGGAGCTGTTTTTT. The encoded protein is CASSPEGAITGELFF.

DNA for the CDR3: TGTGCCAGCAGTGCGGTGGACAGGGATGAAAAACTGTTTTTT. Amino acid sequence: CASSAVDRDEKLFF. The J gene is TRBJ1-4, the V gene TRBV25-1; 8 bases align to TRBD1. The germline gives CDR1 MGHDK, CDR2 SYGVNS. The CDR3 is 14 residues long. V gave up 4 bases and J gave up 6 bases; unmatched junction bases: 4.

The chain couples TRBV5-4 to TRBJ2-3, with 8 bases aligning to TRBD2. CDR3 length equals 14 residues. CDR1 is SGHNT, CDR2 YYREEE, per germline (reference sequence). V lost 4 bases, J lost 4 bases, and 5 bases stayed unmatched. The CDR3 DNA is TGTGCCAGCAGCATCGGGACTAGGGCAGATACGCAGTATTTT. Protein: CASSIGTRADTQYF.

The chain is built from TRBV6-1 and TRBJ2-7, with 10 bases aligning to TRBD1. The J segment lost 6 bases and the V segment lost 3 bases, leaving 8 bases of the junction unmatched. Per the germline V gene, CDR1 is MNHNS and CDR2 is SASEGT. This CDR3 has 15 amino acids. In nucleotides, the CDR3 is TGTGCCAGCAGTGAGCCGGGACAGGGGAAATTCGAGCAGTACTTC. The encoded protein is CASSEPGQGKFEQYF.

CDR3 amino acids: CASSEQGTYNQPQHF. CDR3 in DNA: TGTGCCAGCAGCGAACAGGGAACTTACAATCAGCCCCAGCATTTT. This chain joins TRBV6-6 and TRBJ1-5, with D perhaps TRBD1 (6 bases). CDR1 and CDR2 from the germline V gene are MNHNY and SVGAGI (reference sequence). CDR3 length equals 15 residues. V lost 6 bases and J 3 bases, leaving 15 bases between the germline ends.

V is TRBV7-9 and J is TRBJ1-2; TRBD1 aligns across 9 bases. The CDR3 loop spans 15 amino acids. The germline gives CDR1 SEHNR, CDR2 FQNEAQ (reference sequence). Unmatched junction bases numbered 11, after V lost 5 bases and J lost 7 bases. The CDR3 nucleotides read TGTGCCAGCAGCGTAGTTATGGACAGGGGTCTTGGCTACACCTTC. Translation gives CASSVVMDRGLGYTF. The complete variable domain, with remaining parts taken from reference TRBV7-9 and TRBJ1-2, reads DTGVSQNPRHKITKRGQNVTFRCDPISEHNRLYWYRQTLGQGPEFLTYFQNEAQLEKSRLLSDRFSAERPKGSFSTLEIQRTEQGDSAMYLCASSVVMDRGLGYTFGSGTRLTVV.

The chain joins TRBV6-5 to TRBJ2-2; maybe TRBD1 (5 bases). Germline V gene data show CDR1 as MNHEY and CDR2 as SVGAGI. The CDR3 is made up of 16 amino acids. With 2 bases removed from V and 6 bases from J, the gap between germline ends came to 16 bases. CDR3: CASSYDVGLPPGELFF. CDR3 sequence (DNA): TGTGCCAGCAGTTACGATGTGGGGCTACCCCCCGGGGAGCTGTTTTTT.

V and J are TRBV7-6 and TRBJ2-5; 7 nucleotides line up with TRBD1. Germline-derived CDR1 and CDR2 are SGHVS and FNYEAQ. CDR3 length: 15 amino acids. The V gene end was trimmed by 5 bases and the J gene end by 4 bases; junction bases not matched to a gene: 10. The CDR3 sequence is CASSIGTAKPETQYF. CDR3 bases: TGTGCCAGCAGCATCGGGACAGCCAAGCCAGAGACCCAGTACTTC.

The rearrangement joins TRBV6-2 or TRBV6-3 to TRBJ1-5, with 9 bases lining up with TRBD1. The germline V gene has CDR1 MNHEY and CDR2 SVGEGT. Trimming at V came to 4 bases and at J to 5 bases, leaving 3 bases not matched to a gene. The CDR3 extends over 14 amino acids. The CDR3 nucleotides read TGTGCCAGCAGTTCCAGGACAGGGGATCAGCCCCAGCATTTT. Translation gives CASSSRTGDQPQHF.

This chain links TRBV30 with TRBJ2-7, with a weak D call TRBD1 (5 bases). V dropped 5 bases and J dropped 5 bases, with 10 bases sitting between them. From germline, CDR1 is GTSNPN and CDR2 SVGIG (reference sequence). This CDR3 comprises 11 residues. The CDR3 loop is CAWERGHEQYF. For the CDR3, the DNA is TGTGCCTGGGAAAGGGGCCACGAGCAGTACTTC.

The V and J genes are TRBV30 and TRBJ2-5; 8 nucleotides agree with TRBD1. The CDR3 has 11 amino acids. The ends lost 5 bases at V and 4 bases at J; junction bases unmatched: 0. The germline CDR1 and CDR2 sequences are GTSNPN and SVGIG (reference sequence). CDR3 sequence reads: CAWGTGETQYF. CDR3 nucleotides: TGTGCCTGGGGGACAGGAGAGACCCAGTACTTC.

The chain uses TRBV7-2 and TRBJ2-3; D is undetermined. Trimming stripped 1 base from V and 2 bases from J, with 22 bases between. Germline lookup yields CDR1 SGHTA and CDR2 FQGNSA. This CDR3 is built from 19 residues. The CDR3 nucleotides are TGTGCCAGCAGCTTAGAGAGAACGACAACTTTTTACAACACAGATACGCAGTATTTT. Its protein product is CASSLERTTTFYNTDTQYF.

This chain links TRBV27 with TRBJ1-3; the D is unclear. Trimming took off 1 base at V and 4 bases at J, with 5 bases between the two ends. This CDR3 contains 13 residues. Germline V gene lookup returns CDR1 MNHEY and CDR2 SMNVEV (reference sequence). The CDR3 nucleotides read TGTGCCAGCAGTTTATTCAAAGGAAACACCATATATTTT. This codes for CASSLFKGNTIYF.

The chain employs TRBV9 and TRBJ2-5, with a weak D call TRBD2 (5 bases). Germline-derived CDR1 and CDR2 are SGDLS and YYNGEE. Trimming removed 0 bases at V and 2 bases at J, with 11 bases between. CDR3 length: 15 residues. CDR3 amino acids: CASSVVGRLQETQYF. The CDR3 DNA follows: TGTGCCAGCAGCGTAGTTGGCAGACTACAAGAGACCCAGTACTTC.

This CDR3 reads CATRDMNTEAFF. The CDR3 DNA reads TGTGCCACCCGGGACATGAACACTGAAGCTTTCTTT. The rearrangement links TRBV11-2 to TRBJ1-1; perhaps TRBD1 as D (6 bases). The germline gives CDR1 SGHAT, CDR2 FQNNGV. Trimming removed 10 bases at V and 0 bases at J, with 9 bases between. The CDR3 covers 12 residues.